Listed here is a single T cell receptor beta chain. This clone was picked up a small number of times. Its target antigen remains unknown. No base qualities exist here, and no much larger clone lies one base off it. The entry originates in a study of neoadjuvant anti-PD-1 for oral cavity cancer (dated by TCRdb to about 2021). Notes on the research overall: Patients mostly received three to four biweekly doses of nivolumab at 3 mg/kg before curative-intent surgical resection. There were about a dozen patients in the parent correlative cohort, and the response rate was 33%. Responders were defined as patients with complete response, partial response or stable disease by RECIST 1.1; non-responders were defined as patients with progression. A fourth nivolumab dose was given around day 43 to patients without progression, and definitive surgical resection was performed in those patients on days 50-56. The investigation overall reported the following: Greater tumor shrinkage correlated with larger post-treatment sizes of preexisting intratumoral clones, which suggests that expansion of preexisting clones contributed to response. Higher pretreatment blood Treg/Th17 ratios correlated with higher pretreatment blood TCRbeta clonality and lower post-treatment tumor TCRbeta clonality. Only a few patients per response group were included in the TCR analyses, and larger cohorts for validation were called for by the authors.

Survey sequencing of tumors used two replicates per sample, and the tumor libraries mostly started from approximately 5 ug of input genomic DNA. The immunoSEQ hsTCRbeta kit was used to prepare TCRbeta libraries, following the manufacturer's instructions. The completed libraries were mixed into a single pool at 3 nM, then sequenced with an Illumina NovaSeq 6000 S4 flow cell. The study's own analysis went as follows. The immunoSEQ Analyzer was used for raw data preprocessing and quality control. The analysis was limited to productive rearrangements, and each clonotype was defined by a unique CDR3 amino acid sequence. Using the R package tcR, the researchers computed the Gini-Simpson index as their estimate of repertoire clonality. Gini indices were compared with Student's t test, and associations with tumor size change were assessed by Pearson correlation. TCRdb retrieved this table from immuneACCESS and kept in-frame rearrangements only. Not all clones are present; in checked studies, unresolved V genes account for under half, and no reason is known for the remainder. V, J and clone size are those of that table, while D and trimming were read from the DNA. The table for this sample lists over 10,000 clones; 50% to 65% of them were counted only once. 10% to 15% of the sample lies in the top ten.

This specimen's time point label, per the study, means: before neoadjuvant nivolumab. The patients had newly diagnosed stage II-IVA oral cavity squamous cell carcinoma and had not received any prior systemic or radiation treatment. The cohort was made up of patients with locally advanced, HPV-negative oral cavity squamous cell carcinoma. Samples were obtained from a longitudinal correlative study of a single-arm phase II trial of neoadjuvant nivolumab in oral cavity squamous cell carcinoma. Subject-matched pre- and post-treatment PBMCs and tumors from three responders and three non-responders underwent genomic DNA-based TCRbeta sequencing. For tumor tissue, genomic DNA extraction relied on the Maxwell RSC DNA from Tissue kit. The CDR3 runs 13 amino acids, cysteine and phenylalanine included. Only CDR3 DNA is held: 39 bases, read in frame from base 1. The V and J ends are trimmed by 5 bases and 10 bases, leaving 15 bases between them. Taken from the germline V gene (reference sequence), the CDR1 and CDR2 loops are MNHEY and SMNVEV.

The TCR sequence derives from a person aged 35 to 85 with oral cavity squamous cell carcinoma. The rearranged segments are TRBV27 and TRBJ2-1, with no reliable assignment of the D segment. The sample consisted of tumor tissue, taken before nivolumab (anti-PD-1) treatment. CDR3 protein: CASSPALGREQFF. The DNA reads as follows: TGTGCCAGCAGTCCTGCACTCGGTCGGGAGCAGTTCTTC.